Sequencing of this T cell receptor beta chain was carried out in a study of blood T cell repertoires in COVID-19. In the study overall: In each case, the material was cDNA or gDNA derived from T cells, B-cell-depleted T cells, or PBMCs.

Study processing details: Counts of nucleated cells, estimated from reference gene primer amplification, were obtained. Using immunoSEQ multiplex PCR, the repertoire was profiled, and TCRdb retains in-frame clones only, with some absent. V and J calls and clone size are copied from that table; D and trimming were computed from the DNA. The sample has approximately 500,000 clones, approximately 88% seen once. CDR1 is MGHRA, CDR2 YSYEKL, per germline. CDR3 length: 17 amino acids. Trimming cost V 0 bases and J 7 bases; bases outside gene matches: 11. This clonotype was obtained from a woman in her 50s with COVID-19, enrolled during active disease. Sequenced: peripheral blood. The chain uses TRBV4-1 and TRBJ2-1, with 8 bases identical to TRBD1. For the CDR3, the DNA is TGCGCCAGCAGCCAAGATAGAAGGCAGGGGGCGGCAAATGAGCAGTTCTTC. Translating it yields CASSQDRRQGAANEQFF.